This T cell receptor beta chain derives from a study of cytomegalovirus exposure and HLA in healthy donors. Points from the study as a whole: The tendency of first-cohort TCR clusters to co-occur in the 120 or so validation repertoires emerged from a later analysis. The study designated 150 or so TCR beta chains cytomegalovirus-associated. Cytomegalovirus status was reportedly diagnosed by the classifier with high specificity and sensitivity.

This CDR3 region has 14 residues. Germline assignment: CDR1 SEHNR and CDR2 FQNEAQ (reference sequence). V dropped 5 bases and J dropped 7; count of bases not matched to a gene: 6. A word on this clone: Its antigen is still unknown.

Profiling relied on immunoSEQ multiplex PCR, and the TCRdb table lists in-frame clones only, not all of them. The table lists some 150,000 clones, around nine tenths of them singletons. The sequenced material came from PBMCs. The chain carries TRBV7-9 and TRBJ1-4; 8 bases are shared with TRBD1. The sequence was collected from a woman aged 25-40 years in good health and CMV-seronegative. DNA for the CDR3: TGTGCCAGCAGCGCCCGGGACAGGCGTGAAAAACTGTTTTTT. Its protein product is CASSARDRREKLFF.